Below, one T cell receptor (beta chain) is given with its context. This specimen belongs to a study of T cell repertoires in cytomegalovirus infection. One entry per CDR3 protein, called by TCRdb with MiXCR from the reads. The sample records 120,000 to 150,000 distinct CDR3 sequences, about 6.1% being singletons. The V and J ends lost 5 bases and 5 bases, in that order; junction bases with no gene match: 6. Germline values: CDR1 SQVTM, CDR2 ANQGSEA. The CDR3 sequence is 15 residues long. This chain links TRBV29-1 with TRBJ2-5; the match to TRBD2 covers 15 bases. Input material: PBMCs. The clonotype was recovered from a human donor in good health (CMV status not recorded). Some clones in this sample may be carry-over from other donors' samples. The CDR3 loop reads CSVPGLAGGWETQYF. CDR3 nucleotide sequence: TGCAGCGTTCCGGGACTAGCGGGGGGTTGGGAGACCCAGTACTTC.